These T cell receptor beta chains were read from a single sample in a study of T cell responses to AZD1222 COVID-19 vaccine. Clones were sequenced by immunoSEQ multiplex PCR, and TCRdb holds only the in-frame ones, with some missing. The top ten hold approximately 30% of the sample, which has about 96,000 clones, 90% seen once. This material consisted of peripheral blood, taken on day 0 of AZD1222 vaccination. These receptors were obtained from an adult in good health. The CDR3 runs from the conserved cysteine through the conserved F or W. Fields, in order: CDR3 length, clone size, J gene, D gene, V gene, CDR3 DNA, CDR3 protein. D genes are given only for firm matches. For some rows the clone size is stated as once, few or many, or as a class when expanded; others skip it.

>16|-|TRBJ2-7|TRBD1|TRBV18
TGTGCCAGCTCACCACGGCAAGGGGGCGTTCCCCACGAGCAGTACTTC
CASSPRQGGVPHEQYF
>15|-|TRBJ1-2|TRBD1|TRBV7-3
TGTGCCAGCAGCTTTTCCGGGACAGGGAACTATGGCTACACCTTC
CASSFSGTGNYGYTF
>16|-|TRBJ1-5|TRBD1|TRBV19
TGTGCCAGTAGTATAGCCGGGACAGGGCGAAATCAGCCCCAGCATTTT
CASSIAGTGRNQPQHF
>13|-|TRBJ2-7|TRBD1|TRBV19
TGTGCCACACAGGGGAGTAGCCCCTACGAGCAGTACTTC
CATQGSSPYEQYF
>18|-|TRBJ2-2|TRBD1|TRBV7-8
TGTGCCAGCAGTTCTATTCGTCCGGGACAGGGGGCGGCCGGGGAGCTGTTTTTT
CASSSIRPGQGAAGELFF
>15|-|TRBJ2-1|TRBD1|TRBV19
TGTGCCAGTAGAATGGGGACAGGGGCCTACAATGAGCAGTTCTTC
CASRMGTGAYNEQFF
>15|-|TRBJ2-7|-|TRBV21-1
TGTGCCAGCACCTCAGCCCCGGGCCTAACCTACGAGCAGTACTTC
CASTSAPGLTYEQYF
>18|-|TRBJ1-3|TRBD1|TRBV28
TGTGCCAGCAGTCTCCCCACGACAGGGCTTAGGTCTGGAAACACCATATATTTT
CASSLPTTGLRSGNTIYF
>12|-|TRBJ2-7|-|TRBV24-1
TGTGCCACCGGGGGGTCCACCTACGAGCAGTACTTC
CATGGSTYEQYF
>11|-|TRBJ2-1|-|TRBV11-3
TGTGCCAGCAGCTTCTTGTATGAGCAGTTCTTC
CASSFLYEQFF
>11|-|TRBJ2-5|-|TRBV10-1
TGCGCCAGCAGTGAGTCGGCCCCTCCTAACTTC
CASSESAPPNF
>14|-|TRBJ1-5|TRBD1|TRBV6-2/TRBV6-3
TGTGCCAGCAGTTTAACAGGGGGCCATCAGCCCCAGCATTTT
CASSLTGGHQPQHF
>13|once|TRBJ2-3|-|TRBV5-4
TGTGCCAGCAGCTCAACTAGCACAGATACGCAGTATTTT
CASSSTSTDTQYF
>18|-|TRBJ1-4|-|TRBV4-2
TGTGCCAGCAGCCAAGTTGGCTTTGGGGAGGGCTCTAATGAAAAACTGTTTTTT
CASSQVGFGEGSNEKLFF
>14|-|TRBJ1-5|-|TRBV2
TGTGCCAGCAGTCCGGGACCGAGCAATCAGCCCCAGCATTTT
CASSPGPSNQPQHF
>15|-|TRBJ2-2|TRBD2|TRBV2
TGTGCCAGCAGTGAAATCCGGGGGGTGACCGGGGAGCTGTTTTTT
CASSEIRGVTGELFF
>12|-|TRBJ2-7|-|TRBV7-9
TGTGCCAGCCGGCGTGAAACCCTGGAGCAGTACTTC
CASRRETLEQYF
>12|-|TRBJ1-5|-|TRBV30
TGTGCCTGGAGTGTCGGGACAACGCCCCAGCATTTT
CAWSVGTTPQHF
>15|-|TRBJ1-6|TRBD1|TRBV5-5
TGTGCCAGCAGCCTACAGGGGGCGACGGATTCACCCCTCCACTTT
CASSLQGATDSPLHF
>12|few|TRBJ2-7|-|TRBV7-6
TGTGCCAGCAGCCGCGACTACTACGAGCAGTACTTC
CASSRDYYEQYF
>14|-|TRBJ2-7|TRBD2|TRBV5-6
TGTGCCAGCAGCCTGGGGACTAGTTCTATCGAGCAGTACTTC
CASSLGTSSIEQYF
>14|-|TRBJ2-7|-|TRBV6-5
TGTGCCAGCAGCTTACAGGGTTCTATCTACGAGCAGTACTTC
CASSLQGSIYEQYF
>15|-|TRBJ2-1|TRBD2|TRBV7-2
TGTGCCAGCAGCACGGGACTAGCGGGAGTCAATGAGCAGTTCTTC
CASSTGLAGVNEQFF
>15|once|TRBJ1-4|TRBD1|TRBV4-3
TGCGCCAGCAGCCAGAGGGGGCTAGGTGGCGAAAAACTGTTTTTT
CASSQRGLGGEKLFF
>14|-|TRBJ1-6|-|TRBV5-5
TGTGCCAGCAGCTTCAGGGGTTTGGGTTCACCCCTCCACTTT
CASSFRGLGSPLHF
>16|-|TRBJ2-1|TRBD2|TRBV7-6
TGTGCCAGCAGCCCTAAGGAGCGGGAGCGGCTAAATGAGCAGTTCTTC
CASSPKERERLNEQFF
>15|-|TRBJ2-5|-|TRBV14
TGTGCCAGCAGCCAAGGTGGCGGGATTCGGGAGACCCAGTACTTC
CASSQGGGIRETQYF
>17|-|TRBJ1-5|TRBD1|TRBV14
TGTGCCAGCAGCCAACGCCCGGACAGGAGGATCAATCAGCCCCAGCATTTT
CASSQRPDRRINQPQHF
>16|once|TRBJ1-4|-|TRBV7-9
TGTGCCAGCAGCTTATGGTCGAGGCAGGGGCCGGGAAAACTGTTTTTT
CASSLWSRQGPGKLFF
>10|-|TRBJ2-7|-|TRBV6-5
TGTGCCAGCACGGGCAACGAGCAGTACTTC
CASTGNEQYF
>12|-|TRBJ1-2|-|TRBV28
TGTGCCAGCGGGAGGGCAAACTATGGCTACACCTTC
CASGRANYGYTF
>16|-|TRBJ2-7|TRBD1|TRBV6-2/TRBV6-3
TGTGCCAGCAGCCAGAGGGGACAGGGGCCTATCTACGAGCAGTACTTC
CASSQRGQGPIYEQYF
>14|once|TRBJ2-5|-|TRBV7-3
TGTGCCAGCAGTCCGACTGGGGTTCGGGAGACCCAGTACTTC
CASSPTGVRETQYF
>14|-|TRBJ2-7|TRBD2|TRBV5-4
TGTGCCAGCAGCCTGATGCGGGGGATACACGAGCAGTACTTC
CASSLMRGIHEQYF
>14|-|TRBJ2-7|TRBD2|TRBV19
TGTGCCAGCTCTAGCGGGAGAAGGTCCTACGAGCAGTACTTC
CASSSGRRSYEQYF
>15|-|TRBJ2-7|-|TRBV9
TGTGCCAGCAGCGAGGGGCCTAGCAGTTCCTACGAGCAGTACTTC
CASSEGPSSSYEQYF
>17|-|TRBJ2-3|TRBD2|TRBV5-1
TGCGCCAGCAGCTCGGGGACTAGCGGGAGCGGAATAGATACGCAGTATTTT
CASSSGTSGSGIDTQYF
>14|-|TRBJ1-4|-|TRBV19
TGTGCCAGTAGCGTGAGGGTGGAGAATGAAAAACTGTTTTTT
CASSVRVENEKLFF
>16|-|TRBJ2-7|TRBD2|TRBV4-3
TGCGCCAGCAGCCACACAGGGACTAGCGGGAGCTACGAGCAGTACTTC
CASSHTGTSGSYEQYF
>14|-|TRBJ1-5|-|TRBV24-1
TGTGCCACCAGTGGTTCGGCAGGATCTCAGCCCCAGCATTTT
CATSGSAGSQPQHF
>15|-|TRBJ2-1|-|TRBV7-9
TGTGCCAGCAGCTTAGAACGGGGGCCTTACAATGAGCAGTTCTTC
CASSLERGPYNEQFF
>15|-|TRBJ1-2|-|TRBV7-2
TGTGCCAGCAGCTTAGACAGTTGGGGGCTTGAAGGCTACACCTTC
CASSLDSWGLEGYTF
>16|few|TRBJ1-5|-|TRBV3-1/TRBV3-2
TGTGCCAGCAGCCAAGGGCGAGGACTGAACAATCAGCCCCAGCATTTT
CASSQGRGLNNQPQHF
>13|few|TRBJ1-6|-|TRBV7-9
TGTGCCAGCAGCTTAGCAGGGGATTCACCCCTCCACTTT
CASSLAGDSPLHF
>18|-|TRBJ2-3|TRBD2|TRBV7-2
TGTGCCAGCAGCTTAGCCGCCCTAGCGGGAGGGGTCACAGATACGCAGTATTTT
CASSLAALAGGVTDTQYF
>13|-|TRBJ1-1|-|TRBV28
TGTGCCAGCAGGTCAGGGAGGGACACTGAAGCTTTCTTT
CASRSGRDTEAFF
>13|-|TRBJ2-3|-|TRBV9
TGTGCCAGCAGCGTAGGGACCGGAGATACGCAGTATTTT
CASSVGTGDTQYF
>15|-|TRBJ1-4|TRBD1|TRBV7-2
TGTGCCAGCAGCACCGCTGGACAGGGGAATGAAAAACTGTTTTTT
CASSTAGQGNEKLFF
>12|few|TRBJ2-7|-|TRBV7-2
TGTGCCAGCAGTACTCCTTTGGGCGAGCAGTACTTC
CASSTPLGEQYF
>17|-|TRBJ2-3|-|TRBV10-1
TGCGCCAGCGGTGACAGGCCTTCGAAAAGATGCACAGATACGCAGTATTTT
CASGDRPSKRCTDTQYF
>11|-|TRBJ2-1|-|TRBV2
TGTGCCAATCCCCTAAGTGGGGGGCAGTTCTTC
CANPLSGGQFF
>15|-|TRBJ2-3|-|TRBV4-2
TGTGCCAGCAGCCAAGCTGCCCGAATCACAGATACGCAGTATTTT
CASSQAARITDTQYF
>17|-|TRBJ2-1|TRBD2|TRBV19
TGTGCCAGTAGTCCCCTCGATGGAGCGGGGGGGTACAATGAGCAGTTCTTC
CASSPLDGAGGYNEQFF
>13|-|TRBJ2-7|-|TRBV4-3
TGCGCCAGCAGCCAAACCCGGGACTACGAGCAGTACTTC
CASSQTRDYEQYF
>16|-|TRBJ2-1|-|TRBV3-1/TRBV3-2
TGTGCCAGCAGCCAAGAAACAGGGGGGGCTTACAATGAGCAGTTCTTC
CASSQETGGAYNEQFF
>13|-|TRBJ1-6|-|TRBV5-1
TGCGCCAGCAGCTTGGGAAATAATTCACCCCTCCACTTT
CASSLGNNSPLHF
>21|-|TRBJ2-7|TRBD1|TRBV5-1
TGCGCCAGCAGCTTGGGGCACCACAGGGGGCAGATGCAGTCCAGCTCCTACGAGCAGTACTTC
CASSLGHHRGQMQSSSYEQYF
>15|once|TRBJ2-7|-|TRBV15
TGTGCCACCAGCAGAGAGATGGGAAGGGGAAACGAGCAGTACTTC
CATSREMGRGNEQYF
>15|-|TRBJ2-3|-|TRBV9
TGTGCCAGGGGCAGCCGGGACGCTGGCACAGATACGCAGTATTTT
CARGSRDAGTDTQYF
>14|-|TRBJ1-2|TRBD1|TRBV30
TGTGCCTGGAGCCAGACAGGGGGCGGGGATGGCTACACCTTC
CAWSQTGGGDGYTF